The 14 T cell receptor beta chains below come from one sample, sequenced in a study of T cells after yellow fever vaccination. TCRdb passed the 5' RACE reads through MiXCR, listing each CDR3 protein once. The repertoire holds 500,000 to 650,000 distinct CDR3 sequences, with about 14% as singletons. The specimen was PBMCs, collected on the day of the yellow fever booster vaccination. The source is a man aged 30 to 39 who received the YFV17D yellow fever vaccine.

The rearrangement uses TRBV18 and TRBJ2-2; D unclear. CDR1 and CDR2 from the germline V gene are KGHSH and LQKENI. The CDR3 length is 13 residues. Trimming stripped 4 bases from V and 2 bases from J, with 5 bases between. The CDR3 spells CASSLHNTGELFF. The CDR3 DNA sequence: TGTGCCAGCTCACTTCACAACACCGGGGAGCTGTTTTTT.

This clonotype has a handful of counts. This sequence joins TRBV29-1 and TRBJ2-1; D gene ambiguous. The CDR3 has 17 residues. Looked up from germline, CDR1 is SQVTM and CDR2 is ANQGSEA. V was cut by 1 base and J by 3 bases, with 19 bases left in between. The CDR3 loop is CSVEGGSSGSHYNEQFF. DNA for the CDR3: TGCAGCGTTGAAGGGGGATCTTCTGGATCCCACTACAATGAGCAGTTCTTC.

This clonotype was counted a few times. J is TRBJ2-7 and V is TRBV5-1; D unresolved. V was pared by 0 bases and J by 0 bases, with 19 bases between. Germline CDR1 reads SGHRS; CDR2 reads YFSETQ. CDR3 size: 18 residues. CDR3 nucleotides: TGCGCCAGCAGCTTGGCCCCAGTTCGGTCCTTAAGCTCCTACGAGCAGTACTTC. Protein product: CASSLAPVRSLSSYEQYF. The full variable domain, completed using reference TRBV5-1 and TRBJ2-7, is KAGVTQTPRYLIKTRGQQVTLSCSPISGHRSVSWYQQTPGQGLQFLFEYFSETQRNKGNFPGRFSGRQFSNSRSEMNVSTLELGDSALYLCASSLAPVRSLSSYEQYFGPGTRLTVT.

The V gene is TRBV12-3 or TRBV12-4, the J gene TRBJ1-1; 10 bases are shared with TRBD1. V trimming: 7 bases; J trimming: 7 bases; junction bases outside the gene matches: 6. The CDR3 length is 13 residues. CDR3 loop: CASTDRGPFEAFF. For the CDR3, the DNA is TGTGCCAGCACTGACAGGGGGCCCTTTGAAGCTTTCTTT.

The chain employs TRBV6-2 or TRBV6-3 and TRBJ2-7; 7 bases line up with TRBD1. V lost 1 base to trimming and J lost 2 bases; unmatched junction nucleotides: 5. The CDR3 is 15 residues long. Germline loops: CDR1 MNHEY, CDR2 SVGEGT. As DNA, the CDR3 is TGTGCCAGCAGTTACTTAGGGGACAGACCCTACGAGCAGTACTTC. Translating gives CASSYLGDRPYEQYF.

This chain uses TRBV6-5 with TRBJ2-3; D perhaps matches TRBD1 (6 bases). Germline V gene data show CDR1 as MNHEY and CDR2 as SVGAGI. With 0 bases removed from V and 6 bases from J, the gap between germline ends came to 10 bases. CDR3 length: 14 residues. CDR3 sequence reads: CASSYSPGADTQYF. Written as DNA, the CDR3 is TGTGCCAGCAGTTACTCTCCAGGGGCCGATACGCAGTATTTT.

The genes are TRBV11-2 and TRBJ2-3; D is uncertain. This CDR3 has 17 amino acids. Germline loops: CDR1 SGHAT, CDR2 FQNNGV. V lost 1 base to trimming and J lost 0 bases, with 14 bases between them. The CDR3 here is CASSLVRTPSSTDTQYF. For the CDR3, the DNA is TGTGCCAGCAGCTTAGTAAGGACCCCCTCAAGCACAGATACGCAGTATTTT.

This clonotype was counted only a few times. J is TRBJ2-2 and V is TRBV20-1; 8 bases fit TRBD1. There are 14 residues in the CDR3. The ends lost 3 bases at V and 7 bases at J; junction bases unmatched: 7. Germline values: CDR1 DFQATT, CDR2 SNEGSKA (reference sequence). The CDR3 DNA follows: TGCAGTGCTAGCCTCAGGGGGCAAGGCGGGGAGCTGTTTTTT. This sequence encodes CSASLRGQGGELFF.

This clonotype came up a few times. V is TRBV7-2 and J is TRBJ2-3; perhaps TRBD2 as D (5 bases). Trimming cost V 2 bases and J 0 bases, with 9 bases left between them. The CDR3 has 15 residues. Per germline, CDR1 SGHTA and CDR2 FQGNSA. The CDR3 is CASSLSRASTDTQYF. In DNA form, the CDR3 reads TGTGCCAGCAGCTTATCGCGGGCTAGCACAGATACGCAGTATTTT. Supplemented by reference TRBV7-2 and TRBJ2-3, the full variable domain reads GAGVSQSPSNKVTEKGKDVELRCDPISGHTALYWYRQSLGQGLEFLIYFQGNSAPDKSGLPSDRFSAERTGGSVSTLTIQRTQQEDSAVYLCASSLSRASTDTQYFGPGTRLTVL.

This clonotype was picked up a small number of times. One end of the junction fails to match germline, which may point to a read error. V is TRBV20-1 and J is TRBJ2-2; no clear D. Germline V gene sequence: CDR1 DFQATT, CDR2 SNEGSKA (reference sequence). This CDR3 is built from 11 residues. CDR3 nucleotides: TGCAGTGCTGGAGAGGCCGGGGAGCTGTTTTTT. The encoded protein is CSAGEAGELFF.

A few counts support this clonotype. The CDR3 reads CASTLSPLTEAFF. As DNA, the CDR3 is TGTGCCAGCACCTTGTCACCCCTCACTGAAGCTTTCTTT. The chain joins TRBV12-3 or TRBV12-4 to TRBJ1-1; unclear D gene. The CDR3 contains 13 residues. Between the trimmed V and J ends, which lost 7 bases and 4 bases, there was a span of 13 bases.

The CDR3 sequence is CASSQTATTGELFF. CDR3 nucleotides: TGTGCCAGCAGCCAGACAGCGACTACCGGGGAGCTGTTTTTT. The chain carries TRBV13 and TRBJ2-2; the D gene is possibly TRBD1 (5 bases). Trimming took off 5 bases at V and 5 bases at J, with 12 bases between the two ends. CDR1 and CDR2 (germline): PRHDT, FYEKMQ (reference sequence). The CDR3 has 14 residues.

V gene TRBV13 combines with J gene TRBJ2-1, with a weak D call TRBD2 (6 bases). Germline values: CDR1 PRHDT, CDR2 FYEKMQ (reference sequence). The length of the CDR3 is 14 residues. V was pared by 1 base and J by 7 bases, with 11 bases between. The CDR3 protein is CASSLVGRGNEQFF. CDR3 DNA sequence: TGTGCCAGCAGCTTAGTCGGGAGAGGGAATGAGCAGTTCTTC.

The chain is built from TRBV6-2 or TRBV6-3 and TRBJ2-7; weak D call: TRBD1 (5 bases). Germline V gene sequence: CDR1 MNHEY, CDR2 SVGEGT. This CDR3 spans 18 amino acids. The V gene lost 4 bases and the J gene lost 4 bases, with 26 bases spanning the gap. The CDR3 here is CASSSTKGYGLQRYEQYF. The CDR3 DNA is TGTGCCAGCAGTTCCACCAAGGGGTATGGGCTACAACGATACGAGCAGTACTTC.